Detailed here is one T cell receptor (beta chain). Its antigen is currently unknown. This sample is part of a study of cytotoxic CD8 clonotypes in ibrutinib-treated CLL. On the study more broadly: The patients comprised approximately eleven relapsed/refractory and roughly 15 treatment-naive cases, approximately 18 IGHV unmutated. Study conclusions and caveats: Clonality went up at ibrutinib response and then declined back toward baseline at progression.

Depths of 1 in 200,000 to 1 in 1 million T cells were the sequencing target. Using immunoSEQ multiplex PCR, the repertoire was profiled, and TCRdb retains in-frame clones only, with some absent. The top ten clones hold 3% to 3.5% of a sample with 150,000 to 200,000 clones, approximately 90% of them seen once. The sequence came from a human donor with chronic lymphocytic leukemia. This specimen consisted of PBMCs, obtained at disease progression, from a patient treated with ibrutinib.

The CDR3 nucleotides read TGTGCCAGCAGCCAACCTAAGGCAGGGGCCTACAATGAGCAGTTCTTC. Amino acid sequence: CASSQPKAGAYNEQFF. The chain uses TRBV6-6 and TRBJ2-1; tentatively, D is TRBD1 (6 bases). V lost 6 bases to trimming and J lost 2 bases, with 17 bases between them. The CDR3 covers 16 residues. Germline V CDR1 and CDR2: MNHNY, SVGAGI (reference sequence).